The TCR beta chain under discussion was sequenced for a study of shared clonotypes between healthy human individuals. CDR3 length equals 17 residues. Trimming removed 3 bases from V and 7 bases from J, with 22 bases in between. Germline lookup yields CDR1 MNHEY and CDR2 SMNVEV (reference sequence). Assay: immunoSEQ multiplex PCR; the TCRdb copy retains only in-frame clones and omits some. The table shows some 580,000 clones, with around 97% occurring only once. Only one count was recorded for this clone. The clonotype was recovered from a young woman in good health. Sequencing was carried out using naive CD4+ T cells sorted from blood. Documented subset: CD45RA+ positively selected. The rearrangement uses TRBV27 and TRBJ2-1, with D maybe TRBD2 (5 bases). The CDR3, as DNA: TGTGCCAGCAGTTTGCGGAGGATAAAACACGGTCCAAATGAGCAGTTCTTC. Residues: CASSLRRIKHGPNEQFF.